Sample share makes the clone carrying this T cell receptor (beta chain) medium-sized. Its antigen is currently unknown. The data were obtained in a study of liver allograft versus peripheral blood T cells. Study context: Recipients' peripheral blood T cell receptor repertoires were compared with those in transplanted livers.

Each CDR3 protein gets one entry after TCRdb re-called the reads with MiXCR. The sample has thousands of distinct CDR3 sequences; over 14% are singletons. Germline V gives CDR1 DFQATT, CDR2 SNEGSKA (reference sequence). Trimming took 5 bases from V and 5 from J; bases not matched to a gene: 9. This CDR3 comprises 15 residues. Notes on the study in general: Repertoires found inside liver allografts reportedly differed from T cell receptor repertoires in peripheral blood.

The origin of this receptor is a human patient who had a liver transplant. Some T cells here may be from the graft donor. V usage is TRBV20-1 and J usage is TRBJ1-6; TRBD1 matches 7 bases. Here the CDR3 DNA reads TGCAGTGCTGTCCCTTCGGGACAGAATAATTCACCCCTCCACTTT. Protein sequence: CSAVPSGQNNSPLHF.